Below, one T cell receptor beta chain is given with its context. There are a few counts of this clone. The antigen this receptor binds is unknown. No base qualities exist here, and no much larger clone lies one base off it. The data are from a study of a mutant IDH1 vaccine in newly diagnosed glioma (dated by TCRdb to about 2021). In terms of the full investigation: Eight vaccinations were administered to patients in weeks 1, 3, 5, 7, 11, 15, 19 and 23, corresponding to visits V03 through V10. Vaccination was initiated 4-6 weeks after radiotherapy alone, or concurrently with temozolomide cycles in the chemotherapy-containing groups. The roughly 32 treated patients were approximately 62% male and around 40% female, with a mean age of about 43 years. Prior to enrollment, standard therapy consisting of radiotherapy alone, temozolomide alone, or radiochemotherapy with temozolomide had been administered to patients, with the combination being received by most patients. Peripheral blood was drawn at six visits: V03 (baseline), V05, V07, V10, V12 and V13. For exploratory analyses, about 25 treated patients had longitudinal TCRB deep sequencing done wherever samples were available. The investigation overall reported the following: The authors noted that analyses of patient blood samples could not be reproduced because of sample limitations. Pseudoprogression appeared unrelated to alterations in the top peripheral T cell clonotypes detected by TCRB sequencing. Across multiple MHC alleles, vaccine-induced immune responses were seen in roughly 93% of patients. Availability determined which PBMC samples were chosen for TCRB deep sequencing.

V is cut by 10 bases and J by 1 base, and the space between the germline ends is 22 bases. From a lookup of the germline V gene (reference sequence), CDR1 and CDR2 are WNHNN and SYGVQD. CDR3 length: 16 amino acids, cysteine to phenylalanine. Solely the CDR3 DNA is kept, with 48 bases framed from the first base. Receptors were amplified or captured by the immunoSEQ multiplex PCR assay. Rearranged TCR beta chain sequences were amplified with the hsTCRB Kit following the manufacturer's protocol. Sequencing of TCRB libraries was carried out on an Illumina MiSeq. For the original study's pipeline: Demultiplexing, trimming and gene mapping were performed with the kit vendor's proprietary platform. TCRdb took over this immuneACCESS table, retaining in-frame rearrangements with V and J assigned. Such tables are incomplete; in checked studies, under half of the missing clones stem from an unresolved V gene, and the remainder is unexplained. V and J calls and clone size are as listed in that table; D and trimming were resolved from the DNA. This sample gives around 53,000 clones in total; roughly 90% of them show up just once. Under 2.5% of the sample belongs to the ten largest clones.

The sample's time point label is to be understood as: week 11, during vaccination. Every vaccine dose consisted of 300 ug of a 20-mer mutant IDH1 peptide in Montanide, administered subcutaneously together with topical imiquimod. The donors had newly diagnosed IDH1-mutant astrocytomas of WHO grade 3 or 4 that showed loss of nuclear ATRX. The samples were drawn from NOA16, a multicentre, single-arm, open-label phase I trial in Germany that tested a mutant IDH1 peptide vaccine in humans for the first time. Genomic DNA for TCRB sequencing was extracted from EDTA blood using the DNeasy Blood and Tissue Kit.

This specimen consisted of PBMCs, obtained from a glioma patient whose treatment included an IDH1 peptide vaccine. The rearranged segments are TRBV10-1 and TRBJ2-5, with the D gene not confidently named. This clonotype originated in a man aged 45-65 years with glioma. The sequence in DNA is TGCGCCACCTACCTACCCAGCAGCATCTCCCAAGAGACCCAGTACTTC. Its translation is CATYLPSSISQETQYF.